The 4 T cell receptor beta chains reported below all come from one sample, sequenced in a study of T cell responses to AZD1222 COVID-19 vaccine. Here immunoSEQ multiplex PCR was the method, and the copy in TCRdb shows in-frame clones only, minus some. The repertoire has 140,000 or so clones, 91% of them found once; the top ten carry 7.5%. The source was peripheral blood, collected 28 days after the second dose of the MenACWY control vaccine. Source of these receptors: an adult who received the MenACWY meningococcal vaccine as a control.

V usage is TRBV28 and J usage is TRBJ2-7; D possibly corresponds to TRBD1 (6 bases). Germline lookup yields CDR1 MDHEN and CDR2 SYDVKM. V lost 2 bases and J 1 base, leaving 12 bases between the germline ends. The CDR3 loop spans 15 amino acids. CDR3 bases: TGTGCCAGCAGTTTAAACGTCAGGGGTTCCTACGAGCAGTACTTC. Translating gives CASSLNVRGSYEQYF.

The CDR3 protein is CASSIRDGDTEAFF. The CDR3 region has the DNA TGTGCCAGCAGCATAAGGGACGGGGACACTGAAGCTTTCTTT. This sequence joins TRBV7-9 and TRBJ1-1, with a possible D match to TRBD1 (5 bases). Germline CDR1 reads SEHNR; CDR2 reads FQNEAQ (reference sequence). CDR3 length: 14 residues. The germline V and J ends were trimmed by 5 bases and 3 bases, with 13 bases remaining between them.

The V gene is TRBV28, the J gene TRBJ2-7; D is perhaps TRBD2 (7 bases). V was cut by 7 bases and J by 3 bases, with 10 bases left in between. Germline CDR1 MDHEN, CDR2 SYDVKM. CDR3 length: 12 amino acids. This chain's CDR3 is CASTGGLYEQYF. The CDR3 region has the DNA TGTGCCAGCACCGGGGGGCTCTACGAGCAGTACTTC.

The chain employs TRBV4-1 and TRBJ1-6; D unclear. The V end lost 0 bases, the J end lost 9 bases, and 12 bases lay between the germline ends. Germline assignment: CDR1 MGHRA and CDR2 YSYEKL. The CDR3 sequence is 15 residues long. CDR3 amino acids: CASSQDGEQRSPLHF. The CDR3 nucleotides read TGCGCCAGCAGCCAAGATGGCGAGCAGCGTTCACCCCTCCACTTT.